Listed below are T cell receptor beta chains from one sample, sequenced in a study of T cell repertoires in cytomegalovirus infection. TCRdb redid the calling of the reads with MiXCR, one entry per CDR3 protein. The sample shows approximately 990,000 distinct CDR3 sequences, 30% to 40% of them seen only once. For these TCRs, the target antigens are not known. This material consisted of cultured CD8+ T cells from PBMCs, taken from culture after CMV antigen stimulation. Receptor source: a human donor in good health (CMV status not recorded). Some clones in this sample may be carry-over from other donors' samples. Each CDR3 is given with its conserved first and last residue. D genes are given only for firm matches. The size field is filled for only some rows; it gives once, few, many or a size class.

abundance	d_gene	j_gene	v_gene	CDR3aa	CDR3nt
NA	NA	TRBJ1-1	TRBV2	CASSGQVTNTEAFF	TGTGCCAGCAGTGGACAGGTTACGAACACTGAAGCTTTCTTT
NA	NA	TRBJ2-2	TRBV6-5	CASSYSFGGTGELFF	TGTGCCAGCAGTTACTCATTTGGCGGGACCGGGGAGCTGTTTTTT
few	NA	TRBJ2-6	TRBV10-3	CAITVSLSGANVLTF	TGTGCCATTACCGTCAGCCTTTCTGGGGCCAACGTCCTGACTTTC
NA	TRBD2	TRBJ2-3	TRBV6-2/TRBV6-3	CASSYSRSWSGGHTDTQYF	TGTGCCAGCAGTTACTCGAGGAGCTGGAGCGGGGGTCACACAGATACGCAGTATTTT
NA	NA	TRBJ2-1	TRBV29-1	CSVEGAEISYNEQFF	TGCAGCGTTGAAGGAGCGGAGATATCCTACAATGAGCAGTTCTTC
NA	NA	TRBJ1-1	TRBV29-1	CSVLRESLKAFF	TGCAGCGTCCTCAGGGAATCGCTGAAAGCTTTCTTT
NA	NA	TRBJ1-5	TRBV7-8	CASSLAVQPQHF	TGTGCCAGCAGCTTAGCGGTACAGCCCCAGCATTTT
NA	NA	TRBJ2-3	TRBV6-5	CASSYSADDTQYF	TGTGCCAGCAGTTACTCGGCCGATGATACGCAGTATTTT
NA	NA	TRBJ1-2	TRBV27	CASSFGGAAFGYTF	TGTGCCAGCAGTTTCGGCGGAGCCGCCTTTGGCTACACCTTC
NA	NA	TRBJ2-1	TRBV6-5	CASSPVGPNNEQFF	TGTGCCAGCAGTCCAGTGGGACCCAACAATGAGCAGTTCTTC
NA	NA	TRBJ1-3	TRBV7-7	CGSSSGSGNTIYF	TGTGGTAGCAGCTCGGGGTCTGGAAACACCATATATTTT
many	NA	TRBJ1-3	TRBV9	CASTYFPGLEGNTIYF	TGTGCCAGCACCTATTTCCCGGGACTAGAAGGAAACACCATATATTTT
NA	TRBD2	TRBJ2-1	TRBV3-1	CASSYPAGGLNEQFF	TGTGCCAGCAGTTACCCAGCGGGGGGCCTCAATGAGCAGTTCTTC
few	NA	TRBJ2-1	TRBV6-2/TRBV6-3	CASSLDGRVETYNEQFF	TGTGCCAGCAGTTTAGACGGCAGGGTCGAGACCTACAATGAGCAGTTCTTC
once	NA	TRBJ2-3	TRBV5-4	CASSEWGPDTQYF	TGTGCCAGCAGTGAATGGGGCCCAGATACGCAGTATTTT
NA	NA	TRBJ2-5	TRBV6-2/TRBV6-3	CASSRQKLYQETQYF	TGTGCCAGCAGCCGACAGAAATTGTACCAAGAGACCCAGTACTTC
NA	NA	TRBJ2-3	TRBV7-9	CASSSGRVTDTQYF	TGTGCCAGCAGCTCGGGAAGAGTCACAGATACGCAGTATTTT
once	NA	TRBJ1-1	TRBV19	CASRGPWAFEAFF	TGTGCCAGTAGGGGCCCGTGGGCCTTTGAAGCTTTCTTT
few	NA	TRBJ2-3	TRBV7-6	CASSQGETDTQYF	TGTGCCAGCAGCCAAGGGGAAACAGATACGCAGTATTTT
NA	NA	TRBJ2-3	TRBV10-3	CAISGTAWIDTDTQYF	TGTGCCATCAGTGGGACAGCCTGGATCGACACAGATACGCAGTATTTT
NA	NA	TRBJ2-1	TRBV6-2/TRBV6-3	CASSLGPVTYNEQFF	TGTGCCAGCAGTTTAGGCCCAGTTACCTACAATGAGCAGTTCTTC
NA	NA	TRBJ2-2	TRBV7-6	CASSQRGGRALDTGELFF	TGTGCCAGCAGCCAGAGGGGTGGCAGGGCCCTCGACACCGGGGAGCTGTTTTTT
NA	NA	TRBJ2-5	TRBV7-9	CASRTLGSEETQYF	TGTGCCAGCAGGACCCTGGGCAGCGAAGAGACCCAGTACTTC
few	NA	TRBJ1-6	TRBV7-8	CASSQQVANSPLHF	TGTGCCAGCAGCCAACAGGTTGCAAATTCACCCCTCCACTTT
NA	NA	TRBJ1-1	TRBV27	CASRPGVMNTEAFF	TGTGCCAGCAGACCAGGAGTCATGAACACTGAAGCTTTCTTT
NA	NA	TRBJ1-2	TRBV5-6	CASSPPGADYGYTF	TGTGCCAGCAGTCCACCAGGGGCGGACTATGGCTACACCTTC
NA	NA	TRBJ1-2	TRBV20-1	CSARDMRQDYYGYTF	TGCAGTGCTAGAGATATGAGACAGGATTACTATGGCTACACCTTC
many	NA	TRBJ2-2	TRBV7-3	CASSADSTGELFF	TGTGCCAGCAGCGCGGACAGTACCGGGGAGCTGTTTTTT
many	NA	TRBJ2-6	TRBV28	CASSPDRPSGANVLTF	TGTGCCAGCAGTCCAGACAGACCGTCTGGGGCCAACGTCCTGACTTTC
NA	NA	TRBJ2-5	TRBV12-3/TRBV12-4	CASTLGAGGETQYF	TGTGCCAGCACCCTTGGGGCAGGAGGGGAGACCCAGTACTTC
NA	NA	TRBJ1-3	TRBV2	CASSEWRAGNTIYF	TGTGCCAGCAGTGAATGGAGGGCTGGAAACACCATATATTTT
many	TRBD1	TRBJ2-7	TRBV7-4	CASIRTGGRRPPPHTSYEQYF	TGTGCCAGCATCCGGACAGGGGGCCGGCGTCCCCCACCCCACACCTCCTACGAGCAGTACTTC